The clone carrying this TCR beta chain has only one observation. The antigen is unknown. The data belong to a study of response to subunit inactivated influenza vaccine. Study-wide results and limits: The study's authors posited that every seasonal influenza vaccination enlists few new T cells.

MiXCR, run by TCRdb on the RT-PCR reads, gives a single entry per CDR3 protein. Altogether around 160,000 distinct CDR3 sequences are present, under 13% being singletons, with the ten largest covering around 11%. The CDR3 is 16 residues long. V gave up 4 bases and J gave up 4 bases, with 21 bases separating them. In germline, CDR1 is DFQATT, CDR2 SNEGSKA (reference sequence). V usage is TRBV20-1 and J usage is TRBJ2-3; possible D gene TRBD2, 6 bases. The sample consisted of non-naive T cells sorted from PBMCs, taken 45 days after vaccination. This receptor was identified in a man between 50 and 59 years old who received an inactivated influenza vaccine. The CDR3 here is CSATGGARGGPDTQYF. The DNA for the CDR3 is TGCAGTGCTACGGGCGGGGCGAGAGGAGGCCCAGATACGCAGTATTTT.